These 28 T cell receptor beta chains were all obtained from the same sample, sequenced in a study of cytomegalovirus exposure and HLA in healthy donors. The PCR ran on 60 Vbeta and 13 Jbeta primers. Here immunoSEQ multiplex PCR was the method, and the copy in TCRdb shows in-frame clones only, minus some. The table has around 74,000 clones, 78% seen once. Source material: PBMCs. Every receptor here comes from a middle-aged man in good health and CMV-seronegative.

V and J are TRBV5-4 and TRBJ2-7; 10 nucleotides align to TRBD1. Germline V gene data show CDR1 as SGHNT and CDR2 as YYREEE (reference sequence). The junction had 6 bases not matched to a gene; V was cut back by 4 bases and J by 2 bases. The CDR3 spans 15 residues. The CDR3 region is CASSPGDRGPYEQYF. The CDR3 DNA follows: TGTGCCAGCAGCCCTGGGGACAGGGGCCCCTACGAGCAGTACTTC.

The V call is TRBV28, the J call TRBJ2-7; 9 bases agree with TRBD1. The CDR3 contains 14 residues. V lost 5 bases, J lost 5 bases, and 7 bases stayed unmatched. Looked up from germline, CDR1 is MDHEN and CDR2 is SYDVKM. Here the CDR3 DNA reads TGTGCCAGCAGTGTAACAGGGGGCAACGACGAGCAGTACTTC. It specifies CASSVTGGNDEQYF.

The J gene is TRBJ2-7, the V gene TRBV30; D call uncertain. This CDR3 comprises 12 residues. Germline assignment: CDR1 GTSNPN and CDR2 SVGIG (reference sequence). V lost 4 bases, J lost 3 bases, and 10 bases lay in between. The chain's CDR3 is CAWTESRYEQYF. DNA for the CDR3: TGTGCCTGGACTGAGAGCCGCTACGAGCAGTACTTC.

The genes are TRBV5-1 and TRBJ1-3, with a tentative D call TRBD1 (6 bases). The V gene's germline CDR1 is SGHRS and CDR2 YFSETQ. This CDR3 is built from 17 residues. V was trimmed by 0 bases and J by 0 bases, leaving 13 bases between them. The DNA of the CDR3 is TGCGCCAGCAGCTTGGATGACAGGCCCCTCTCTGGAAACACCATATATTTT. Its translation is CASSLDDRPLSGNTIYF.

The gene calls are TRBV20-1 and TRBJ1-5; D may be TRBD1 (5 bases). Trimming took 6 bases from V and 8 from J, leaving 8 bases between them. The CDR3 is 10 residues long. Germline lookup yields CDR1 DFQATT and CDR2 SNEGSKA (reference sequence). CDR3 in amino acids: CSAGVEPQHF. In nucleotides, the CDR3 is TGCAGTGCAGGGGTTGAGCCCCAGCATTTT.

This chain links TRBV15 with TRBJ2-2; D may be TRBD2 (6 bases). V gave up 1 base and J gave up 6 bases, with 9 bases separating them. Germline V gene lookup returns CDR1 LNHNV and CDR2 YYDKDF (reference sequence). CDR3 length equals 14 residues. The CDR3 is CATSRGGDSGELFF. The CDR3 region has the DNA TGTGCCACCAGCAGAGGAGGGGACTCCGGGGAGCTGTTTTTT.

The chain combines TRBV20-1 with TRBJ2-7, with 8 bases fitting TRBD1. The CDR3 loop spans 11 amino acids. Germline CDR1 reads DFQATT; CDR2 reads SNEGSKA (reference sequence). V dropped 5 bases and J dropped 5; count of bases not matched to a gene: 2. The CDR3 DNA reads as TGCAGTGCTCGACAGGGGAACGAGCAGTACTTC. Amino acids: CSARQGNEQYF.

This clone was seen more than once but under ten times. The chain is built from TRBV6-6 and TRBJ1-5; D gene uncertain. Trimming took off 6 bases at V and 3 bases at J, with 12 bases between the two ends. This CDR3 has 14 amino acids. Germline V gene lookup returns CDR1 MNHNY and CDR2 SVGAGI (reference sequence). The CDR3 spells CASSIRGDNQPQHF. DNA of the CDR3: TGTGCCAGCAGCATCCGGGGAGACAATCAGCCCCAGCATTTT.

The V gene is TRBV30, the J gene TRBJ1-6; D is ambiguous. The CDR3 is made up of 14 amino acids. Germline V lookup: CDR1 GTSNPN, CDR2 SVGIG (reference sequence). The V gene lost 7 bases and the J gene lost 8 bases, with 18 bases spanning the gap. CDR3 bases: TGTGCCTCATCCTCGGGTAATTCGTATTCACCCCTCCACTTT. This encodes CASSSGNSYSPLHF. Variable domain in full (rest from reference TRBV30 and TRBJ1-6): SQTIHQWPATLVQPVGSPLSLECTVEGTSNPNLYWYRQAAGRGLQLLFYSVGIGQISSEVPQNLSASRPQDRQFILSSKKLLLSDSGFYLCASSSGNSYSPLHFGNGTRLTVT.

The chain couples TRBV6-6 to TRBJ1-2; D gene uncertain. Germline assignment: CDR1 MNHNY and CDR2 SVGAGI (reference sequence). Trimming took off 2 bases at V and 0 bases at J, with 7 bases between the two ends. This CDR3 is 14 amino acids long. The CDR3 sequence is CASSYTVPNYGYTF. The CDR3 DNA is TGTGCCAGCAGTTACACAGTACCTAACTATGGCTACACCTTC.

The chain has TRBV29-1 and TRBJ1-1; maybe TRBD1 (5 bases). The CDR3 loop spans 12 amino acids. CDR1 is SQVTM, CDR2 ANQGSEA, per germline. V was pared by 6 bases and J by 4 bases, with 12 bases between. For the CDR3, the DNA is TGCAGCGTGAGACAGTCCGTCACTGAAGCTTTCTTT. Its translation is CSVRQSVTEAFF. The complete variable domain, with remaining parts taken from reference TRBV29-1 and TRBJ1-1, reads SAVISQKPSRDICQRGTSLTIQCQVDSQVTMMFWYRQQPGQSLTLIATANQGSEATYESGFVIDKFPISRPNLTFSTLTVSNMSPEDSSIYLCSVRQSVTEAFFGQGTRLTVV.

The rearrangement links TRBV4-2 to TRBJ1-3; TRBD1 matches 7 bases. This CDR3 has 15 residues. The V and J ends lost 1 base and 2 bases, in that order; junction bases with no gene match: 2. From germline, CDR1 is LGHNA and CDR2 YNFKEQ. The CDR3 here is CASSQVGTAGNTIYF. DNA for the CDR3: TGTGCCAGCAGCCAAGTGGGGACAGCTGGAAACACCATATATTTT.

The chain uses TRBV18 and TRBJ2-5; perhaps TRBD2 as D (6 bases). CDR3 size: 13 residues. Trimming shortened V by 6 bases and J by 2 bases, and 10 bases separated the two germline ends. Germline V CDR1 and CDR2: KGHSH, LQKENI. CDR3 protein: CASSQDYQETQYF. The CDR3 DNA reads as TGTGCCAGCTCCCAGGACTATCAAGAGACCCAGTACTTC. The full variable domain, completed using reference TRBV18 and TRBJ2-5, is NAGVMQNPRHLVRRRGQEARLRCSPMKGHSHVYWYRQLPEEGLKFMVYLQKENIIDESGMPKERFSAEFPKEGPSILRIQQVVRGDSAAYFCASSQDYQETQYFGPGTRLLVL.

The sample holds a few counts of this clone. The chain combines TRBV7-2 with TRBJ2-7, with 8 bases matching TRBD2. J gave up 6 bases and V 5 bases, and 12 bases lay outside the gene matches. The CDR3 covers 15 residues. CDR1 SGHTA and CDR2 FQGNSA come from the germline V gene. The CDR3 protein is CASSRPGTRLSEQYF. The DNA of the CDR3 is TGTGCCAGCAGCCGGCCCGGGACTAGACTCTCCGAGCAGTACTTC.

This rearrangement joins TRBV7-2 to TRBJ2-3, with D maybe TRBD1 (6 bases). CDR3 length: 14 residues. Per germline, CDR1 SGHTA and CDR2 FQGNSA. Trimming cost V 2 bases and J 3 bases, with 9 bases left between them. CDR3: CASSLIGQTDTQYF. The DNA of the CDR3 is TGTGCCAGCAGCTTAATAGGACAGACAGATACGCAGTATTTT.

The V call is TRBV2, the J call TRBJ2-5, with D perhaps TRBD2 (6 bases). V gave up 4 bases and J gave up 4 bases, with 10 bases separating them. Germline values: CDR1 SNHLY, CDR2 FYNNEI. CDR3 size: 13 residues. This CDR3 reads CASSVEGTETQYF. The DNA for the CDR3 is TGTGCCAGCAGTGTGGAGGGGACAGAGACCCAGTACTTC.

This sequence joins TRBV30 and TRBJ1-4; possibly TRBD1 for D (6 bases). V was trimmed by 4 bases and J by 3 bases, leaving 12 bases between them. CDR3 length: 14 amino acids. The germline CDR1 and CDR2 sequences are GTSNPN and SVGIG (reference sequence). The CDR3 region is CAWKQGPSNEKLFF. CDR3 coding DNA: TGTGCCTGGAAACAGGGCCCTTCTAATGAAAAACTGTTTTTT.

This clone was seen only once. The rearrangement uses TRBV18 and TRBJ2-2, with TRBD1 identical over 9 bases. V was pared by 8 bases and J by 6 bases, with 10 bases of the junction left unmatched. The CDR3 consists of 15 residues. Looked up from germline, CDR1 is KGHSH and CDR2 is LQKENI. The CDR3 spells CASPSRDRDPGELFF. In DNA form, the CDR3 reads TGTGCCAGCCCCTCTCGGGACAGGGACCCCGGGGAGCTGTTTTTT.

The CDR3 sequence is CASGLVQGPLEKLFF. CDR3 DNA sequence: TGTGCTAGTGGTTTGGTACAGGGACCCCTTGAAAAACTGTTTTTT. The chain couples TRBV12-5 to TRBJ1-4; D may be TRBD1 (6 bases). The germline V gene has CDR1 LGHNT and CDR2 FRNRAP. The CDR3 is 15 amino acids. Between the trimmed V and J ends, which lost 0 bases and 7 bases, there was a span of 12 bases. Supplemented by reference TRBV12-5 and TRBJ1-4, the full variable domain reads DARVTQTPRHKVTEMGQEVTMRCQPILGHNTVFWYRQTMMQGLELLAYFRNRAPLDDSGMPKDRFSAEMPDATLATLKIQPSEPRDSAVYFCASGLVQGPLEKLFFGSGTQLSVL.

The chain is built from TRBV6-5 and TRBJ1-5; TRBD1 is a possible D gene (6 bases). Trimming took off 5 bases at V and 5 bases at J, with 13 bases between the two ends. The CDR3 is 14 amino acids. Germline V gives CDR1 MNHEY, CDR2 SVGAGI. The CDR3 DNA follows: TGTGCCAGCAGTCTTATCGGGGGGCATCAGCCCCAGCATTTT. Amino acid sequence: CASSLIGGHQPQHF.

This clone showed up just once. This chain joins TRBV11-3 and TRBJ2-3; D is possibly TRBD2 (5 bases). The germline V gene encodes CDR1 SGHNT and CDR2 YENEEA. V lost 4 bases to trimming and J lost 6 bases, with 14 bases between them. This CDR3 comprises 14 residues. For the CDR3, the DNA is TGTGCCAGCAGCTCTAGGACTGCCCCGGATACGCAGTATTTT. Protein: CASSSRTAPDTQYF.

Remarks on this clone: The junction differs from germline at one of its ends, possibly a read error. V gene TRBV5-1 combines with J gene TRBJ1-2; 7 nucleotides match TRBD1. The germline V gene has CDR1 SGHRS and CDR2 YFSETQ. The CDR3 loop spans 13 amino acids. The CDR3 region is CASSYRGDYGYPF. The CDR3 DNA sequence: TGCGCCAGCAGTTACAGGGGAGACTATGGCTACCCCTTC. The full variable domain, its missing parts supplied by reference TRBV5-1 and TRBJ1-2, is KAGVTQTPRYLIKTRGQQVTLSCSPISGHRSVSWYQQTPGQGLQFLFEYFSETQRNKGNFPGRFSGRQFSNSRSEMNVSTLELGDSALYLCASSYRGDYGYPFGSGTRLTVV.

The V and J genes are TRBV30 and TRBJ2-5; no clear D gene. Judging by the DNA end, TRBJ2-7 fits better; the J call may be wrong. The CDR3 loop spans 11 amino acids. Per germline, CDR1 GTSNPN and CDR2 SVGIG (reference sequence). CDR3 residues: CAWSRGHEQYF. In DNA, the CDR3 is TGTGCCTGGAGTCGTGGGCACGAGCAGTACTTC.

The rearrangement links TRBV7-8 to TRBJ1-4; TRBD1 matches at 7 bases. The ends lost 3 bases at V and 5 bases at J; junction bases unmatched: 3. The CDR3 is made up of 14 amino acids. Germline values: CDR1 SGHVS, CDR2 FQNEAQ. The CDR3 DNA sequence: TGTGCCAGCAGCTTCGCGACAGGGAATGAAAAACTGTTTTTT. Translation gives CASSFATGNEKLFF. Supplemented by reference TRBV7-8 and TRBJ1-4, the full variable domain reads GAGVSQSPRYKVAKRGQDVALRCDPISGHVSLFWYQQALGQGPEFLTYFQNEAQLDKSGLPSDRFFAERPEGSVSTLKIQRTQQEDSAVYLCASSFATGNEKLFFGSGTQLSVL.

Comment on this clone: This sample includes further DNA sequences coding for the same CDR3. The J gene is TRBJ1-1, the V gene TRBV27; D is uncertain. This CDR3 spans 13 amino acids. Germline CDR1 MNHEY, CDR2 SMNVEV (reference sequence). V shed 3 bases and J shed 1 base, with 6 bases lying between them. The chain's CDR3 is CASSLSRNTEAFF. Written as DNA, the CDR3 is TGTGCCAGCAGTTTGTCCAGGAACACTGAAGCTTTCTTT.

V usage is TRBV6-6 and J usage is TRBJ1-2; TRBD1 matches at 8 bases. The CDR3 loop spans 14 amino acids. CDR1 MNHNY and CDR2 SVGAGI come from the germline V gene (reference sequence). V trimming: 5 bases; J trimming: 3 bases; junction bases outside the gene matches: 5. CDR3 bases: TGTGCCAGCAGTGGGCCGACAGGGGACTATGGCTACACCTTC. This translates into CASSGPTGDYGYTF.

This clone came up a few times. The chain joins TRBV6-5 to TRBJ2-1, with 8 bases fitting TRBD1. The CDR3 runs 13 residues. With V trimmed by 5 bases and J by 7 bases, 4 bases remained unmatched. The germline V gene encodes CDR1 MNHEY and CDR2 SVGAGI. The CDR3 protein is CASSPWTGNEQFF. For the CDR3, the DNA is TGTGCCAGCAGTCCCTGGACAGGGAATGAGCAGTTCTTC.

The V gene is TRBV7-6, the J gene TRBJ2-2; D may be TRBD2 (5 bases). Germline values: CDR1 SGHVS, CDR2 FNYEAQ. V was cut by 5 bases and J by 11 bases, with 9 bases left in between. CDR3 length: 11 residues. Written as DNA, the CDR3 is TGTGCCAGCAGCCCTCCGGGAGAGCTGTTTTTT. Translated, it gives CASSPPGELFF.